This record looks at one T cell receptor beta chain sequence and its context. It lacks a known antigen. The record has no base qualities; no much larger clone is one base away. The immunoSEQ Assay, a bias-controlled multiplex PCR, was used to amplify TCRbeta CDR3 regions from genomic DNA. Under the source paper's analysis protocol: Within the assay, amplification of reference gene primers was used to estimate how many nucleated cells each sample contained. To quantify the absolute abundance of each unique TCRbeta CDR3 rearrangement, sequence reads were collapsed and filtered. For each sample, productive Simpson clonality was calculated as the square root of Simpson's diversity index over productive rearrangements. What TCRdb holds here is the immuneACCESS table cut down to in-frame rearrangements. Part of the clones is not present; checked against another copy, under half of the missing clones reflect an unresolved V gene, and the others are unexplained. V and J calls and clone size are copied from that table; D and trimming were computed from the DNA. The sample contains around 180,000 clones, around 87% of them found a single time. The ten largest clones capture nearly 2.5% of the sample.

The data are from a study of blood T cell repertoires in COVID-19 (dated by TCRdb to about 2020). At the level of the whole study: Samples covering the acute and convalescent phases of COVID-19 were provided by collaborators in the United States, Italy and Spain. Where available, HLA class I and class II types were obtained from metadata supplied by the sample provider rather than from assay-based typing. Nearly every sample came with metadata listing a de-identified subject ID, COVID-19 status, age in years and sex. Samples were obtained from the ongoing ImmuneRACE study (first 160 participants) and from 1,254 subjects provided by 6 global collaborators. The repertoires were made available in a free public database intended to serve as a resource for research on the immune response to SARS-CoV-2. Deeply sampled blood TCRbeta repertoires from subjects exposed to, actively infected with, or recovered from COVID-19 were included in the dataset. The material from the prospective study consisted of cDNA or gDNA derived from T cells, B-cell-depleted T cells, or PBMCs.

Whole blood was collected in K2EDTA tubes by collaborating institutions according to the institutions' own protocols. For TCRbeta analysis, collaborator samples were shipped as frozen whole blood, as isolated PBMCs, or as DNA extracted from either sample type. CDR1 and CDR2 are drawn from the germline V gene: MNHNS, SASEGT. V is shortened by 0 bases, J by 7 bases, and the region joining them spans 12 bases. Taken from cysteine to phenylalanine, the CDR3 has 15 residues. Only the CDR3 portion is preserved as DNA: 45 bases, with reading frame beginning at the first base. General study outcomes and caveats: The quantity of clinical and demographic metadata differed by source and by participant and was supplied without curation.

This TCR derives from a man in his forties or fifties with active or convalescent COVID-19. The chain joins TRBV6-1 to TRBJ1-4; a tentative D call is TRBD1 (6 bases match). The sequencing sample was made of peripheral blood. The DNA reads TGTGCCAGCAGTGAAGCTGGGGGCTGGGGTGAAAAACTGTTTTTT. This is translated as CASSEAGGWGEKLFF.